The T cell receptor beta chain under discussion was sequenced for a study of identical twins. CDR1 SSHAT and CDR2 FNYEAQ come from the germline V gene (reference sequence). Trimming shortened V by 0 bases and J by 2 bases, and 10 bases separated the two germline ends. The CDR3 contains 15 residues. A note on this clonotype: The antigen remains undetermined.

Template switching added a universal primer site, and cDNA bore unique molecular identifiers. TCRdb reprocessed the 5' RACE reads with MiXCR, giving one entry per CDR3 protein. The sample lists about 920,000 distinct CDR3 sequences, 9% to 15% occurring once. Study outcomes and limitations: Within twin pairs, the out-of-frame alpha sequences they shared showed excess low generation probability. The study drew conclusions from cross-sectional statistical analysis, not from following the same donors.

These data also formed part of another study, on yellow fever vaccine responses in identical twins.

The TCR originated in a woman between 18 and 29 years old in good health. The rearrangement joins TRBV7-7 to TRBJ2-5; D uncertain. The specimen was PBMCs. The CDR3 coding sequence is TGTGCCAGCAGCTTAGCGCCTGGTCCACAAGAGACCCAGTACTTC. Translation gives CASSLAPGPQETQYF.